This T cell receptor beta chain originates from a study of T cells in Graves' hyperthyroidism and ophthalmopathy. About the study: The authors collected peripheral blood at initial diagnosis, before any treatment. Notes on the study in general: Among thyroid clonotypes expanded above 0.001, most also appeared in blood.

More than 9.5 ml fresh peripheral blood yielded the PBMCs. This clonotype was found many times. The antigen remains unidentified. Germline V lookup: CDR1 SGHRS, CDR2 YFSETQ. The CDR3 extends over 15 amino acids. The V and J ends lost 1 base and 6 bases respectively, with 13 bases between them. Amplified TCR beta CDR3 regions came from RNA transcripts. A set of HTBI primers served as the primers for a first-round RT-PCR of the TCR CDR3. TCRdb passed the multiplex PCR reads through MiXCR, listing each CDR3 protein once. In the table there are 600,000 or so distinct CDR3 sequences, about 14% of which are singletons.

The chain has TRBV5-1 and TRBJ1-4; tentatively, D is TRBD1 (6 bases). What was sequenced was blood. The clonotype was recovered from a woman aged 50 to 60 with Graves' ophthalmopathy. As DNA, the CDR3 is TGCGCCAGCAGCTTGTCGGGGGGCGCGTATGAAAAACTGTTTTTT. Protein product: CASSLSGGAYEKLFF. Based on the CDR3 plus reference TRBV5-1 and TRBJ1-4, the full variable domain is KAGVTQTPRYLIKTRGQQVTLSCSPISGHRSVSWYQQTPGQGLQFLFEYFSETQRNKGNFPGRFSGRQFSNSRSEMNVSTLELGDSALYLCASSLSGGAYEKLFFGSGTQLSVL.